In its sample, the clone carrying this T cell receptor beta chain was seen once. This sample was included in a study of Ad26.COV2.S vaccination and SARS-CoV-2 variants. Trimming removed 5 bases from V and 5 bases from J; junction bases left unmatched: 8. This CDR3 has 14 amino acids. The germline gives CDR1 SGHVS, CDR2 FQNEAQ. Sequenced by immunoSEQ multiplex PCR; TCRdb stores in-frame clones only, minus some. The sample consists of 400,000 to 450,000 clones, 90% of them appearing once. The treatment was: roughly 18 received Ad26.COV2.S at low or high dose, single or two shots; about 5 received placebo; per-sample allocation not given. The investigators took samples on day 63 after the first vaccine or placebo injection.

Material: peripheral blood, obtained in a trial of Ad26.COV2.S vaccine versus placebo. The sequence was obtained from a person between 18 and 65 years old who received the Ad26.COV2.S COVID-19 vaccine or a placebo. This sequence joins TRBV7-8 and TRBJ2-5, with 7 nucleotides matching TRBD2. The DNA of the CDR3 is TGTGCCAGCAGCCTTGGGGTGGGAGGGGAGACCCAGTACTTC. It is translated as CASSLGVGGETQYF.